This T cell receptor (beta chain) emerged from a study of T cells in Graves' hyperthyroidism and ophthalmopathy. For the study at large: Peripheral blood draws took place at initial diagnosis, ahead of any treatment.

CDR3 length: 19 amino acids. The germline CDR1 and CDR2 sequences are LNHDA and SQIVND (reference sequence). Trimming stripped 2 bases from V and 0 bases from J, with 20 bases between. Amplified regions were TCR beta CDR3 sequences from RNA transcripts. First-round RT-PCR of the TCR CDR3 relied on the HTBI primer set. TCRdb used MiXCR to reprocess the multiplex PCR reads, holding one entry per CDR3 protein. The sample lists roughly 290,000 distinct CDR3 sequences; about 14% were seen once. Using around 10 ml of fresh peripheral blood, PBMCs were prepared. V and J are TRBV19 and TRBJ2-4; maybe TRBD2 (6 bases). Sequenced: blood. The sequence was obtained from a woman in her 30s with Graves' hyperthyroidism that later progressed to Graves' ophthalmopathy. The CDR3 spells CASSIFDGRLAQAKNIQYF. CDR3 bases: TGTGCCAGTAGTATATTTGATGGAAGGCTAGCGCAAGCCAAAAACATTCAGTACTTC.